Below are 20 T cell receptor beta chains sequenced from a single sample in a study of blood T cell repertoires in COVID-19. Using immunoSEQ multiplex PCR, the repertoire was profiled, and TCRdb retains in-frame clones only, with some absent. This sample has roughly 250,000 clones, with 88% found just once. Sequencing was done on a sample of PBMCs or T cells enriched from blood (not recorded which). The receptors originated from a woman aged 45-59 years who had recovered from COVID-19.

The V gene is TRBV19, the J gene TRBJ2-5; no definite D call. Per germline, CDR1 LNHDA and CDR2 SQIVND (reference sequence). CDR3 size: 13 residues. The ends were cut back, 5 bases at V and 1 base at J, with 8 bases in the middle. The CDR3 nucleotides are TGTGCCAGTAGTCGTGGCACCCAAGAGACCCAGTACTTC. Encoded protein: CASSRGTQETQYF.

The V and J genes are TRBV28 and TRBJ2-1; unclear D gene. V was shortened by 6 bases and J by 4 bases, with 13 bases between the two germline ends. This CDR3 has 14 residues. In germline, CDR1 is MDHEN, CDR2 SYDVKM. The CDR3 here is CASRGVAAYNEQFF. Here the CDR3 DNA reads TGTGCCAGCAGAGGAGTAGCTGCTTACAATGAGCAGTTCTTC.

This clone has just a few counts. The V call is TRBV2, the J call TRBJ1-6; D is unresolved. Between the trimmed V and J ends, which lost 7 bases and 4 bases, there was a span of 8 bases. The CDR3 is made up of 13 amino acids. Germline V gene lookup returns CDR1 SNHLY and CDR2 FYNNEI. The CDR3 sequence: CASIATYNSPLHF. CDR3 DNA sequence: TGTGCCAGCATAGCAACTTATAATTCACCCCTCCACTTT.

The CDR3 reads CASTLQGSANEKLFF. As DNA, the CDR3 is TGCGCCAGCACCCTCCAGGGTTCGGCTAATGAAAAACTGTTTTTT. The rearrangement joins TRBV5-1 to TRBJ1-4, with D perhaps TRBD1 (5 bases). This CDR3 has 15 residues. The germline V gene encodes CDR1 SGHRS and CDR2 YFSETQ. Deletions cut 6 bases from V and 3 bases from J, with 15 bases between.

The chain carries TRBV6-5 and TRBJ2-7; D perhaps matches TRBD2 (5 bases). V was trimmed by 6 bases and J by 3 bases, leaving 12 bases between them. There are 13 residues in the CDR3. The germline gives CDR1 MNHEY, CDR2 SVGAGI. CDR3 amino acids: CASSHPGFYEQYF. DNA of the CDR3: TGTGCCAGCAGCCACCCGGGGTTCTACGAGCAGTACTTC.

This sequence joins TRBV7-3 and TRBJ2-5; D remains unclear. The CDR3 sequence is 13 residues long. The V and J ends lost 2 bases and 5 bases respectively, with 9 bases between them. The V gene's germline CDR1 is SGHTA and CDR2 FQGTGA. CDR3 sequence reads: CASSLLGRETQYF. DNA of the CDR3: TGTGCCAGCAGCTTACTAGGCCGGGAGACCCAGTACTTC.

This clone has a single count. J is TRBJ2-4 and V is TRBV4-3; TRBD1 is a possible D gene (5 bases). V lost 3 bases to trimming and J lost 0 bases, with 9 bases between them. The CDR3 is made up of 15 amino acids. CDR1 and CDR2 (germline): LGHNA, YSLEER. The CDR3, as DNA: TGCGCCAGCAGCCAGACAGTACTAGCCAAAAACATTCAGTACTTC. Its protein is CASSQTVLAKNIQYF.

The chain joins TRBV5-1 to TRBJ2-1, with TRBD2 matching 8 bases. The J segment lost 7 bases and the V segment lost 5 bases, leaving 17 bases of the junction unmatched. Germline values: CDR1 SGHRS, CDR2 YFSETQ. The CDR3 sequence is 17 residues long. The CDR3 DNA sequence: TGCGCCAGCAGTGGTGGCGCCCTAGCGGGCGCTTGGAATGAGCAGTTCTTC. Protein sequence: CASSGGALAGAWNEQFF. Together with reference TRBV5-1 and TRBJ2-1, the CDR3 gives the full variable domain: KAGVTQTPRYLIKTRGQQVTLSCSPISGHRSVSWYQQTPGQGLQFLFEYFSETQRNKGNFPGRFSGRQFSNSRSEMNVSTLELGDSALYLCASSGGALAGAWNEQFFGPGTRLTVL.

The genes are TRBV5-6 and TRBJ1-1; TRBD1 matches 7 bases. V trimming: 4 bases; J trimming: 1 base; junction bases outside the gene matches: 10. Germline assignment: CDR1 SGHDT and CDR2 YYEEEE. The length of the CDR3 is 16 residues. The CDR3 bases are TGTGCCAGCAGCAAGAGGACAGGTCGCGGGAACACTGAAGCTTTCTTT. It yields the protein CASSKRTGRGNTEAFF. Full variable domain (missing parts from reference TRBV5-6 and TRBJ1-1): DAGVTQSPTHLIKTRGQQVTLRCSPKSGHDTVSWYQQALGQGPQFIFQYYEEEERQRGNFPDRFSGHQFPNYSSELNVNALLLGDSALYLCASSKRTGRGNTEAFFGQGTRLTVV.

The rearrangement links TRBV2 to TRBJ1-5, with D perhaps matching TRBD1 (5 bases). V lost 7 bases and J 1 base, leaving 17 bases between the germline ends. CDR3 length: 16 amino acids. Germline V gene sequence: CDR1 SNHLY, CDR2 FYNNEI. The CDR3 reads CASTGAVQLSNQPQHF. The CDR3 DNA reads TGTGCCAGCACTGGGGCGGTGCAGTTAAGCAATCAGCCCCAGCATTTT.

The table lists this clone with a few counts. V usage is TRBV19 and J usage is TRBJ1-2, with D unresolved. From germline, CDR1 is LNHDA and CDR2 SQIVND (reference sequence). Trimming shortened V by 8 bases and J by 6 bases, and 7 bases separated the two germline ends. This CDR3 has 10 amino acids. The CDR3 DNA is TGTGCCAGTGCTGAGGATGGCTACACCTTC. Translating gives CASAEDGYTF.

The chain carries TRBV28 and TRBJ2-2; 8 nucleotides align to TRBD1. Germline trimming cut 6 bases from V and 6 bases from J; bases unmatched to any gene: 12. CDR3 length: 16 amino acids. Germline V gene sequence: CDR1 MDHEN, CDR2 SYDVKM. CDR3 DNA: TGTGCCAGCAGGCCGACCGGGACAGGTACCTCCGGGGAGCTGTTTTTT. As protein: CASRPTGTGTSGELFF.

This clone was seen only a few times. The rearrangement joins TRBV4-3 to TRBJ2-3; D perhaps matches TRBD2 (5 bases). The CDR3 is 14 residues long. In germline, CDR1 is LGHNA, CDR2 YSLEER. V lost 3 bases and J lost 3, with 10 bases in between. CDR3 sequence (DNA): TGCGCCAGCAGCCAGGAACTAGATACAGATACGCAGTATTTT. Translation gives CASSQELDTDTQYF.

The chain uses TRBV30 and TRBJ1-5; D ambiguous. Germline V gene sequence: CDR1 GTSNPN, CDR2 SVGIG (reference sequence). V was pared by 3 bases and J by 6 bases, with 12 bases between. This CDR3 region has 13 residues. The CDR3 nucleotides read TGTGCCTGGAGCGTAGATGTGTCTCAGCCCCAGCATTTT. Its protein is CAWSVDVSQPQHF. The whole variable domain, remainder taken from reference TRBV30 and TRBJ1-5, is SQTIHQWPATLVQPVGSPLSLECTVEGTSNPNLYWYRQAAGRGLQLLFYSVGIGQISSEVPQNLSASRPQDRQFILSSKKLLLSDSGFYLCAWSVDVSQPQHFGDGTRLSIL.

This clone has a single count. V usage is TRBV28 and J usage is TRBJ2-5, with 9 positions matching TRBD2. This CDR3 spans 15 amino acids. The V and J ends lost 7 bases and 1 base, in that order; junction bases with no gene match: 7. Germline V lookup: CDR1 MDHEN, CDR2 SYDVKM. This CDR3 reads CASKATSGFQETQYF. CDR3 in DNA: TGTGCCAGCAAGGCGACTAGCGGTTTCCAAGAGACCCAGTACTTC.

The chain uses TRBV15 and TRBJ1-5, with TRBD1 matching over 7 bases. V lost 6 bases to trimming and J lost 5 bases; unmatched junction nucleotides: 10. CDR1 and CDR2 (germline): LNHNV, YYDKDF (reference sequence). The CDR3 runs to 15 residues. This CDR3 reads CATSRIRQGDQPQHF. The CDR3 bases are TGTGCCACCAGTAGAATCCGACAGGGAGATCAGCCCCAGCATTTT.

This chain links TRBV19 with TRBJ2-7, with D tentatively TRBD1 (6 bases). V was clipped by 6 bases and J by 13 bases, with 19 bases between them. Germline V gene sequence: CDR1 LNHDA, CDR2 SQIVND (reference sequence). The CDR3 runs to 12 residues. CDR3 bases: TGTGCCAGTAGCAACCCGCCAGGGGATCCCTACTTC. This gives the protein CASSNPPGDPYF.

V usage is TRBV7-9 and J usage is TRBJ1-1; D is unclear. The V and J ends lost 6 bases and 1 base respectively, with 9 bases between them. The CDR3 is 13 amino acids. CDR1 is SEHNR and CDR2 is FQNEAQ in the germline V gene (reference sequence). CDR3 loop: CASRSAGNTEAFF. CDR3 bases: TGTGCCAGCAGGTCGGCGGGGAACACTGAAGCTTTCTTT. Combining the CDR3 with reference TRBV7-9 and TRBJ1-1 gives the whole variable domain DTGVSQNPRHKITKRGQNVTFRCDPISEHNRLYWYRQTLGQGPEFLTYFQNEAQLEKSRLLSDRFSAERPKGSFSTLEIQRTEQGDSAMYLCASRSAGNTEAFFGQGTRLTVV.

V usage is TRBV4-3 and J usage is TRBJ2-3; 10 nucleotides match TRBD2. Germline loops: CDR1 LGHNA, CDR2 YSLEER. V was clipped by 2 bases and J by 5 bases; unmatched bases: 1. This CDR3 is 14 amino acids long. This CDR3 reads CASSQLAGEDTQYF. Here the CDR3 DNA reads TGCGCCAGCAGCCAACTAGCGGGAGAAGATACGCAGTATTTT.

The chain employs TRBV7-9 and TRBJ1-6; the D gene is possibly TRBD1 (5 bases). Germline loops: CDR1 SEHNR, CDR2 FQNEAQ (reference sequence). CDR3 size: 14 residues. V lost 1 base and J 8 bases, leaving 9 bases between the germline ends. This CDR3 is CASSLGQWHSPLHF. As DNA, the CDR3 is TGTGCCAGCAGCTTAGGACAGTGGCATTCACCCCTCCACTTT. The whole variable domain, filled in from reference TRBV7-9 and TRBJ1-6, reads DTGVSQNPRHKITKRGQNVTFRCDPISEHNRLYWYRQTLGQGPEFLTYFQNEAQLEKSRLLSDRFSAERPKGSFSTLEIQRTEQGDSAMYLCASSLGQWHSPLHFGNGTRLTVT.